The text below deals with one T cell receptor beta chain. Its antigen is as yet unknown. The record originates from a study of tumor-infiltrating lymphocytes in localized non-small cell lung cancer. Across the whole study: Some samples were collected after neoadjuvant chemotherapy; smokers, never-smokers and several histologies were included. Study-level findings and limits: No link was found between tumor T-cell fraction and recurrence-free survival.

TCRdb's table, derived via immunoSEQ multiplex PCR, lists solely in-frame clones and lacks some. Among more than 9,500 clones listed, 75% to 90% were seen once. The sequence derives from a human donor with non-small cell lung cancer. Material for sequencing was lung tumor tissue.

The CDR3 sequence is CASSLEVNFYNEQFF. For the CDR3, the DNA is TGCGCCAGCAGCTTGGAGGTGAATTTCTACAATGAGCAGTTCTTC. V is TRBV5-1 and J is TRBJ2-1; no clear D. Germline V gene sequence: CDR1 SGHRS, CDR2 YFSETQ. This CDR3 spans 15 amino acids. Trimming shortened V by 0 bases and J by 3 bases, and 10 bases separated the two germline ends.